A single sample is the source of the 5 T cell receptor beta chains below, sequenced in a study of T-cell reconstitution after alpha-beta-depleted transplantation in children. Unique molecular identifiers were built into the TCRbeta library. MiXCR, run by TCRdb on the PCR reads, gives a single entry per CDR3 protein. Among around 600,000 distinct CDR3 sequences, over 9.5% were seen once, and the ten largest hold about 4.3%. This sample comprised PBMCs from the stem cell graft donor, obtained from the stem cell graft. The source is a human donor who donated a stem cell graft to a child with acute myeloid leukemia.

This clonotype was seen a handful of times. The gene calls are TRBV4-3 and TRBJ2-3; perhaps TRBD1 as D (5 bases). The CDR3 length is 17 residues. Germline loops: CDR1 LGHNA, CDR2 YSLEER. The V and J ends lost 1 base and 2 bases respectively, with 16 bases between them. The CDR3 nucleotides read TGCGCCAGCAGCCAAGTTGGGGCAGAGATTTTCACAGATACGCAGTATTTT. It yields the protein CASSQVGAEIFTDTQYF.

The chain uses TRBV6-4 and TRBJ2-1; 14 bases are a match to TRBD2. The CDR3 is 17 amino acids. Germline trimming cut 4 bases from V and 6 bases from J; bases unmatched to any gene: 8. The germline V gene encodes CDR1 MRHNA and CDR2 SNTAGT. The CDR3, as DNA: TGTGCCAGCAGTGCTAACCCGGGACTAGCGGGAGTCAATGAGCAGTTCTTC. Amino acids: CASSANPGLAGVNEQFF.

This clonotype was detected many times. The gene calls are TRBV5-1 and TRBJ2-5; the D is unclear. The CDR3 contains 14 residues. Trimming shortened V by 1 base and J by 2 bases, and 9 bases separated the two germline ends. The germline gives CDR1 SGHRS, CDR2 YFSETQ. The CDR3 is CASSLTAPQETQYF. The CDR3 DNA reads as TGCGCCAGCAGCTTGACAGCTCCTCAAGAGACCCAGTACTTC.

The chain carries TRBV7-2 and TRBJ2-3, with D perhaps TRBD1 (6 bases). In germline, CDR1 is SGHTA, CDR2 FQGNSA. V lost 3 bases to trimming and J lost 7 bases, with 11 bases between them. CDR3 length: 13 residues. The CDR3 is CASSFNRENTQYF. The CDR3 coding sequence is TGTGCCAGCAGCTTTAACAGGGAAAATACGCAGTATTTT.

This rearrangement joins TRBV6-2 or TRBV6-3 to TRBJ2-1; perhaps TRBD1 as D (5 bases). From germline, CDR1 is MNHEY and CDR2 SVGEGT. Trimming removed 6 bases from V and 5 bases from J, with 20 bases in between. This CDR3 contains 16 residues. This CDR3 is CASSLGATRGNNEQFF. Here the CDR3 DNA reads TGTGCCAGCAGCCTAGGGGCGACACGTGGGAACAATGAGCAGTTCTTC.